This T cell receptor (beta chain) was sequenced in a study of blood T cells in healthy people across ages. Study results and limitations: TCR beta diversity was tightly associated with the proportion of naive T cells.

Worth noting for this clonotype: Antigen unknown.

This CDR3 contains 17 residues. The V segment lost 0 bases and the J segment 3 bases; nucleotides outside the gene matches: 5. Per germline, CDR1 LGHDT and CDR2 YNNKEL (reference sequence). For the second PCR, which ran for about 6 to 12 cycles, a sample-barcoded 5' primer and a J-beta primer mix were used. Every single cDNA molecule received a tag from a template-switch adaptor with 12 random nucleotides. Via MiXCR, TCRdb re-called the 5' RACE reads, giving one row per CDR3 protein. The sample lists 890,000 or so distinct CDR3 sequences, under 80% occurring once. What was sequenced was blood. The clonotype was recovered from a man aged 25-45 years in good health. The chain recombines TRBV3-1 with TRBJ2-1, with 10 nucleotides matching TRBD2. Here the CDR3 DNA reads TGTGCCAGCAGCCAAGATATGCAGCGGGGGGGCTACAATGAGCAGTTCTTC. It translates to CASSQDMQRGGYNEQFF.